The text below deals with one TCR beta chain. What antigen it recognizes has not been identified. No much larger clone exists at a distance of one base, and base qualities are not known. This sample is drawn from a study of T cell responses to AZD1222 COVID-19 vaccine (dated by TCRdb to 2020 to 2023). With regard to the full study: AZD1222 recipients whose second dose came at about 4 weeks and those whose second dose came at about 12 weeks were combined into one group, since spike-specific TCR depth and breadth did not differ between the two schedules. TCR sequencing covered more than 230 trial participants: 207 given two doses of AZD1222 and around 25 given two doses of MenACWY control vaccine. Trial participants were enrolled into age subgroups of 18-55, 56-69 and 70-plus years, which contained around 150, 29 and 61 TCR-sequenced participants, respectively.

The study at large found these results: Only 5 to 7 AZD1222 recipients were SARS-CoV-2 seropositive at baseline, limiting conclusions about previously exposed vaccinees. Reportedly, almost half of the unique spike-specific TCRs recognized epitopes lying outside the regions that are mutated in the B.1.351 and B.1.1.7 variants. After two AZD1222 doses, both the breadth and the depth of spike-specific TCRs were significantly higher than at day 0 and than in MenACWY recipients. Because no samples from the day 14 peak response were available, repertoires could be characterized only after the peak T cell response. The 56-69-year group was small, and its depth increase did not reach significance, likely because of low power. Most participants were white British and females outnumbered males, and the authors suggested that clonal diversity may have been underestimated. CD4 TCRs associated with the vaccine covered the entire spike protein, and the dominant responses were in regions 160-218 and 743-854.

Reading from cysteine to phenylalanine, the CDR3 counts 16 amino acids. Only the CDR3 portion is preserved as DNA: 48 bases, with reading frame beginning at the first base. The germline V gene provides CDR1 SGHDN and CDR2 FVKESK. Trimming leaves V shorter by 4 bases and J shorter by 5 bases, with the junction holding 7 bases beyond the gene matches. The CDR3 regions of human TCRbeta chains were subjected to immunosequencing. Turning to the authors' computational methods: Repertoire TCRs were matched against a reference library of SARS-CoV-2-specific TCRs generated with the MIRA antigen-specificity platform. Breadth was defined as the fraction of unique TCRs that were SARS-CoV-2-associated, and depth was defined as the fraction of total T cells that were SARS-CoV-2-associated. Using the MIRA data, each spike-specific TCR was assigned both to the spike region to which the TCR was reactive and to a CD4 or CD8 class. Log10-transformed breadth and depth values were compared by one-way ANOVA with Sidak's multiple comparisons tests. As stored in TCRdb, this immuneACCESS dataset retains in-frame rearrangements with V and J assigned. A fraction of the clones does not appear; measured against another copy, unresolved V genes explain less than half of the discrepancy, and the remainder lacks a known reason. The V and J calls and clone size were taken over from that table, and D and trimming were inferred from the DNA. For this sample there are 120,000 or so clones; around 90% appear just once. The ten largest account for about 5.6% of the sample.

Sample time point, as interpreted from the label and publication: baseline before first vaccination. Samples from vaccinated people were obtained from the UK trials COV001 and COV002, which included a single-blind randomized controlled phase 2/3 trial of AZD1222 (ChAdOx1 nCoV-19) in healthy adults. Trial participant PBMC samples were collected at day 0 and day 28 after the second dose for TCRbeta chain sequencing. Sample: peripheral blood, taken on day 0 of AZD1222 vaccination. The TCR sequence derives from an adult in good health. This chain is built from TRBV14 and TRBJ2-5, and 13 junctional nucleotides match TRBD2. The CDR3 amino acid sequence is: CASSRTSGRASETQYF. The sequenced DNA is TGTGCCAGCAGCCGCACTAGCGGGAGGGCAAGTGAGACCCAGTACTTC.